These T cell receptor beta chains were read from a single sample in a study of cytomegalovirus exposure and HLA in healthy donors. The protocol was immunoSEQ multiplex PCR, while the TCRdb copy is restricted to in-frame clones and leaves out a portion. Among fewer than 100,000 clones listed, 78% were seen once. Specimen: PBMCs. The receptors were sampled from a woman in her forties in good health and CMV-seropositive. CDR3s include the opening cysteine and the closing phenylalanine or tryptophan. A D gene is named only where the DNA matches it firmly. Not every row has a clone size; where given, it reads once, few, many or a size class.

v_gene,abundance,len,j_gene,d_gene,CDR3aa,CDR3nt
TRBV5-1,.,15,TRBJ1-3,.,CASSYDSTSGNTIYF,TGCGCCAGCAGCTACGATAGCACCTCTGGAAACACCATATATTTT
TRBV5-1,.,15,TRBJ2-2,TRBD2,CASTAGGPTTGELFF,TGCGCCAGCACAGCGGGAGGGCCGACCACCGGGGAGCTGTTTTTT
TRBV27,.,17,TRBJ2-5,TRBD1,CASSFLPGTGGRETQYF,TGTGCCAGCAGTTTCTTACCGGGGACAGGGGGCAGGGAGACCCAGTACTTC
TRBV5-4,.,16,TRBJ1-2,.,CASRPNGGGLSRVDTF,TGTGCCAGCAGACCCAATGGGGGGGGTCTCTCCCGCGTGGACACCTTC
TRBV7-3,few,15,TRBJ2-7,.,CASSLGQGGGYEQYF,TGTGCCAGCAGCTTAGGACAGGGAGGGGGCTACGAGCAGTACTTC
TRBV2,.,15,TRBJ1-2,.,CASSEGGGYYYGYTF,TGTGCCAGCAGTGAAGGTGGAGGTTATTACTATGGCTACACCTTC
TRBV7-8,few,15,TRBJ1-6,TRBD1,CASRRQGNDNSPLHF,TGTGCCAGCAGAAGACAGGGAAACGATAATTCACCCCTCCACTTT
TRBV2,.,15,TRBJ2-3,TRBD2,CASSLGTSWADTQYF,TGTGCCAGCAGTCTCGGGACTAGCTGGGCAGATACGCAGTACTTT
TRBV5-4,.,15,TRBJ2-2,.,CASSLEGLLTGELFF,TGTGCCAGCAGCTTGGAGGGGCTTCTCACCGGGGAGCTGTTTTTT
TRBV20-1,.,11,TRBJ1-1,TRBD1,CSATGGPEAFF,TGCAGTGCAACAGGGGGCCCTGAAGCTTTCTTT
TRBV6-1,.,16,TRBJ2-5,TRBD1,CASSEAEQGKKETQYF,TGTGCCAGCAGTGAAGCGGAACAGGGGAAAAAAGAGACCCAGTACTTC
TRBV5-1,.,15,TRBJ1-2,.,CASSPIRDNNYGYTF,TGCGCCAGCAGCCCTATCCGCGATAACAACTATGGCTACACCTTC
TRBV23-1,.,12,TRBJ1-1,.,CASSGPNTEAFF,TGCGCCAGCAGTGGGCCCAACACTGAAGCTTTCTTT
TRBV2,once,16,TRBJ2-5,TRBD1,CASSEVGQGGQETQYF,TGTGCCAGCAGTGAAGTCGGACAGGGAGGACAAGAGACCCAGTACTTC
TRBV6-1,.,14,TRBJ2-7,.,CASSPRGQSYEQYF,TGTGCCAGCAGCCCTCGAGGACAGAGCTACGAGCAGTACTTC
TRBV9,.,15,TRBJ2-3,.,CANPGTGICTDTQYF,TGTGCCAACCCGGGTACCGGGATCTGCACAGATACGCAGTATTTT
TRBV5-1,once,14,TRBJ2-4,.,CASSLEGYKNIQYF,TGCGCCAGCAGCTTGGAGGGGTACAAAAACATTCAGTACTTC
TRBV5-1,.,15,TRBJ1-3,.,CASSLGHTSGNTIYF,TGCGCCAGCAGCTTGGGGCACACCTCTGGAAACACCATATATTTT
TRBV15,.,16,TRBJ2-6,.,CATSRAVRAGANVLTF,TGTGCCACCAGCAGAGCCGTGAGAGCTGGGGCCAACGTCCTGACTTTC
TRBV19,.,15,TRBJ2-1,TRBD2,CATNPSGGAMDEQFF,TGTGCCACAAATCCCAGCGGGGGGGCTATGGATGAGCAGTTCTTC